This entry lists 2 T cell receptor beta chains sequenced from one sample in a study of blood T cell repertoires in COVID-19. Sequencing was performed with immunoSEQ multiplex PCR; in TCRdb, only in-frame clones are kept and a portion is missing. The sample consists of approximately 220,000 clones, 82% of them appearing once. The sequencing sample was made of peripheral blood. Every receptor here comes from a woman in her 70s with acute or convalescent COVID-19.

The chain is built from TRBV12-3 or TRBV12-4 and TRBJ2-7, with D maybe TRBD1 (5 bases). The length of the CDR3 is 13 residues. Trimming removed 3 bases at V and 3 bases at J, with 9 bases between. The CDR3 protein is CASSLTRVYEQYF. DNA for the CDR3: TGTGCCAGCAGTTTGACCAGGGTCTACGAGCAGTACTTC.

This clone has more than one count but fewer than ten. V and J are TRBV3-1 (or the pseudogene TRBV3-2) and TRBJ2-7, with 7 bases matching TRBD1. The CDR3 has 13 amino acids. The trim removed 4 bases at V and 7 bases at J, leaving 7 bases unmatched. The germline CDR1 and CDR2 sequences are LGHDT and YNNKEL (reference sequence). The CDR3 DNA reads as TGTGCCAGCAGCCTGGGACAGACGGGGGAGCAGTACTTC. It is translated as CASSLGQTGEQYF.